These 9 T cell receptor beta chains came from one sample sequenced in a study of blood T cells in healthy people across ages. Together with a sample-barcoded 5' primer, a J-beta primer mix was included in a second PCR lasting about 6 to 11 cycles. TCRdb reprocessed the 5' RACE reads with MiXCR, giving one entry per CDR3 protein. The profile shows around 990,000 distinct CDR3 sequences, approximately 38% of them singletons. The sequenced sample was blood. The origin of the receptors is a man aged 18-30 years in good health.

Of note for this clonotype: A junction end diverges from the germline sequence, so it may reflect a read error. The CDR3 nucleotides are TGTACCAGCAGCTTGGCCGTCTCGCGAATGAGCTCCTACAATGAGCAGTTCTTC. Translation gives CTSSLAVSRMSSYNEQFF. The chain employs TRBV5-5 and TRBJ2-1; no reliable D call. Germline CDR1 and CDR2: SGHKS and YYEKEE (reference sequence). The CDR3 sequence is 18 residues long.

The chain combines TRBV20-1 with TRBJ1-2; 7 nucleotides match TRBD1. The V gene end was trimmed by 5 bases and the J gene end by 6 bases; junction bases not matched to a gene: 9. The germline CDR1 and CDR2 sequences are DFQATT and SNEGSKA (reference sequence). There are 13 residues in the CDR3. CDR3 region: CSAPTGQLDGYTF. CDR3 nucleotide sequence: TGCAGTGCTCCCACGGGACAGCTCGATGGCTACACCTTC.

The chain uses TRBV11-2 and TRBJ2-1; the match to TRBD1 covers 9 bases. The CDR3 sequence is 16 residues long. Germline V gene data show CDR1 as SGHAT and CDR2 as FQNNGV. The ends lost 4 bases at V and 4 bases at J; junction bases unmatched: 8. The CDR3 sequence is CASSSLQGARYNEQFF. The CDR3 region has the DNA TGTGCCAGCAGCTCACTACAGGGGGCTCGTTACAATGAGCAGTTCTTC.

The J gene is TRBJ2-5, the V gene TRBV9; 10 bases align to TRBD2. J lost 0 bases, V lost 3 bases, and 5 bases had no gene match. Per the germline V gene, CDR1 is SGDLS and CDR2 is YYNGEE. The CDR3 is 16 residues long. CDR3 in DNA: TGTGCCAGCAGCGCTTCTAGCGGGGGAAACCAAGAGACCCAGTACTTC. Translated: CASSASSGGNQETQYF.

The V call is TRBV4-3, the J call TRBJ2-5, with a weak D call TRBD2 (6 bases). With 1 base removed from V and 1 base from J, the gap between germline ends came to 16 bases. The V gene's germline CDR1 is LGHNA and CDR2 YSLEER. The CDR3 is 17 amino acids. CDR3 amino acids: CASSQGGETGSQETQYF. As DNA, the CDR3 is TGCGCCAGCAGCCAAGGTGGAGAAACCGGGAGCCAAGAGACCCAGTACTTC.

This clonotype was seen ten or more times. This chain connects TRBV2 to TRBJ2-3, with D possibly being TRBD1 (5 bases). Germline assignment: CDR1 SNHLY and CDR2 FYNNEI. There are 13 residues in the CDR3. V was trimmed by 4 bases and J by 9 bases, leaving 14 bases between them. CDR3 DNA sequence: TGTGCCAGCAGTGGGGTAGGGGAAGGGACGCAGTATTTT. This sequence encodes CASSGVGEGTQYF.

The gene calls are TRBV3-1 and TRBJ2-1, with D hard to call. The V end lost 3 bases, the J end lost 8 bases, and 11 bases lay between the germline ends. Germline-derived CDR1 and CDR2 are LGHDT and YNNKEL (reference sequence). CDR3 size: 13 residues. In DNA form, the CDR3 reads TGTGCCAGCAGCCATGACCCCGGCGATGAGCAGTTCTTC. Encoded protein: CASSHDPGDEQFF.

The chain recombines TRBV19 with TRBJ1-1; D not resolved. CDR1 and CDR2 from the germline V gene are LNHDA and SQIVND (reference sequence). The CDR3 totals 11 residues. Trimming pared 10 bases from V and 0 bases from J, leaving 6 bases between. The CDR3 is CATRVNTEAFF. The DNA for the CDR3 is TGTGCCACCCGGGTGAACACTGAAGCTTTCTTT.

This clonotype has only a few counts. The chain joins TRBV6-2 or TRBV6-3 to TRBJ2-3; the D gene is possibly TRBD2 (6 bases). From germline, CDR1 is MNHEY and CDR2 SVGEGT. V lost 11 bases and J lost 0, with 9 bases in between. The CDR3 has 12 amino acids. The CDR3 DNA sequence: TGTGCCGGCGGGGTGAGCACAGATACGCAGTATTTT. Its translation is CAGGVSTDTQYF.